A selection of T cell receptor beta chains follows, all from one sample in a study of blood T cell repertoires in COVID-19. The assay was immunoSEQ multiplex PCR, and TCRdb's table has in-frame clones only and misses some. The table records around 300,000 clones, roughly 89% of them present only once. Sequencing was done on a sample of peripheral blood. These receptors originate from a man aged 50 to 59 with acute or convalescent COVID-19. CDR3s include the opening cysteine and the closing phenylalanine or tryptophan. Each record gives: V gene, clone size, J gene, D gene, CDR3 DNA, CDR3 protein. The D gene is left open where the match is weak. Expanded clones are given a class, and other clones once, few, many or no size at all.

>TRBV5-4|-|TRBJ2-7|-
TGTGCCAGCAGCTTGGGGACTGGGACATCCGAGCAGTACTTC
CASSLGTGTSEQYF
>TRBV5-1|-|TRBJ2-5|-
TGCGCCAGCAGGGGGGGGGCCCAAGAGACCCAGTACTTC
CASRGGAQETQYF
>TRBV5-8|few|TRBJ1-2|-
TGTGCCAGCAGCTTGGCGGGGATGGTCTATGGCTACACCTTC
CASSLAGMVYGYTF
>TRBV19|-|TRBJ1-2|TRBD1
TGTGCCAGTAGAAAGGGGACAGGGGATGGCTACACCTTC
CASRKGTGDGYTF
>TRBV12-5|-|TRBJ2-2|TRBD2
TGTGCTAGTGGTTTAGCGGGGGCCTTCGGTGGGGAGCTGTTTTTT
CASGLAGAFGGELFF
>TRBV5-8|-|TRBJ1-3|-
TGTGCCAGCAGCTTACTTCCTCCGGACAGCTCTGGAAACACCATATATTTT
CASSLLPPDSSGNTIYF
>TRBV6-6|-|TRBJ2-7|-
TGTGCCAGCAGTTACTCTCGGGGCGAGCAGTACTTC
CASSYSRGEQYF
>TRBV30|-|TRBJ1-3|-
TGTGCTTCAAACTCTGGAAACACCATATATTTT
CASNSGNTIYF
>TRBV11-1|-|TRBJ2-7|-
TGTGCCAGCAGCGCGACCGCTAGCTACGAGCAGTACTTC
CASSATASYEQYF
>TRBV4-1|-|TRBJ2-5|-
TGCGCCAGCAGCCAAGGCAGGGCATGGAAGACCCAGTACTTC
CASSQGRAWKTQYF